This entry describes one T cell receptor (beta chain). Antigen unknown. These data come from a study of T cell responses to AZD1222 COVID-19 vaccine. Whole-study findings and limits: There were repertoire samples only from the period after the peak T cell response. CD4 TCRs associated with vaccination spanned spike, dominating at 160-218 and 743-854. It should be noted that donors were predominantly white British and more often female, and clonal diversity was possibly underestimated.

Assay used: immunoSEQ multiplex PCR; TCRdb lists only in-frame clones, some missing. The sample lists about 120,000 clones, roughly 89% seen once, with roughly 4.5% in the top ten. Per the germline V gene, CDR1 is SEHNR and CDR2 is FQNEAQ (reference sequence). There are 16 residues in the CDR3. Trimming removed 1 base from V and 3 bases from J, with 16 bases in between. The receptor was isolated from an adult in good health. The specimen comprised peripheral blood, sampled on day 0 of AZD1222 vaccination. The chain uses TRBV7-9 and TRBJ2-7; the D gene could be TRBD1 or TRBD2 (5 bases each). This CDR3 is CASSLVNRDLIYEQYF. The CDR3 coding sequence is TGTGCCAGCAGCTTAGTTAATCGGGACCTAATCTACGAGCAGTACTTC.